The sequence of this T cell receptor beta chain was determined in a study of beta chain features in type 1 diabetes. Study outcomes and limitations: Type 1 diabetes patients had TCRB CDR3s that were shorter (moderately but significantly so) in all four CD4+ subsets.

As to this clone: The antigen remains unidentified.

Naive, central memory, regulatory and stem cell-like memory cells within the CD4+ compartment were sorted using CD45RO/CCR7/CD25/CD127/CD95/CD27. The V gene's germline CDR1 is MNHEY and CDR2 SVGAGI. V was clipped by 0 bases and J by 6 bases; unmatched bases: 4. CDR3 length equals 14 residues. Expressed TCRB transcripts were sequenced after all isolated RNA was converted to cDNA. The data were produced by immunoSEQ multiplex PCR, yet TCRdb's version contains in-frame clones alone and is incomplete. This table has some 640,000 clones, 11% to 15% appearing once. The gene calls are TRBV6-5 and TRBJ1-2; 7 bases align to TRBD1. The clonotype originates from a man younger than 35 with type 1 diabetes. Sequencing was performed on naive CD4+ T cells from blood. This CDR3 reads CASSYSDRSNGYTF. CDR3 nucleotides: TGTGCCAGCAGTTACTCGGACAGGTCGAATGGCTACACCTTC.